The 31 T cell receptor beta chains below all came from one sample that was sequenced in a study of cytomegalovirus exposure and HLA in healthy donors. PCR amplification relied on 60 Vbeta primers (plus 13 Jbeta primers). Using immunoSEQ multiplex PCR, the repertoire was profiled, and TCRdb retains in-frame clones only, with some absent. The table records roughly 70,000 clones, 75% of them present only once. The sample was PBMCs. The receptors derive from a man between 65 and 85 years old in good health and CMV-seronegative.

J is TRBJ1-1 and V is TRBV7-8, with D perhaps TRBD1 (5 bases). V lost 4 bases, J lost 0 bases, and 9 bases lay in between. Germline CDR1 and CDR2: SGHVS and FQNEAQ. The CDR3 has 14 residues. CDR3 sequence: CASSSTTVNTEAFF. DNA of the CDR3: TGTGCCAGCAGCTCTACGACAGTGAACACTGAAGCTTTCTTT.

The rearrangement uses TRBV7-2 and TRBJ2-1; D gene uncertain. Germline V lookup: CDR1 SGHTA, CDR2 FQGNSA. This CDR3 is 11 amino acids long. V was clipped by 5 bases and J by 9 bases, with 8 bases between them. This CDR3 reads CASSPRGEQFF. CDR3 bases: TGTGCCAGCAGCCCGAGAGGTGAGCAGTTCTTC.

The genes are TRBV7-6 and TRBJ2-7; 10 bases agree with TRBD1. The V and J ends lost 1 base and 3 bases, in that order; junction bases with no gene match: 12. There are 18 residues in the CDR3. Germline values: CDR1 SGHVS, CDR2 FNYEAQ. The CDR3 DNA reads as TGTGCCAGCAGCTTAGAAGCTGGGTCCGGGACAGGGGTCTACGAGCAGTACTTC. This codes for CASSLEAGSGTGVYEQYF.

This clone has just a few counts. V gene TRBV19 combines with J gene TRBJ2-6, with D unclear. V lost 5 bases and J lost 2, with 7 bases in between. This CDR3 spans 14 amino acids. Germline CDR1 and CDR2: LNHDA and SQIVND (reference sequence). The CDR3 region is CASSPQAGANVLTF. CDR3 nucleotide sequence: TGTGCCAGTAGTCCCCAGGCTGGGGCCAACGTCCTGACTTTC. Drawing the rest from reference TRBV19 and TRBJ2-6, the complete variable domain is DGGITQSPKYLFRKEGQNVTLSCEQNLNHDAMYWYRQDPGQGLRLIYYSQIVNDFQKGDIAEGYSVSREKKESFPLTVTSAQKNPTAFYLCASSPQAGANVLTFGAGSRLTVL.

V and J are TRBV19 and TRBJ1-3, with D unclear. The germline V gene has CDR1 LNHDA and CDR2 SQIVND (reference sequence). The CDR3 covers 15 residues. Trimming removed 6 bases from V and 4 bases from J, with 16 bases in between. CDR3 in amino acids: CASSSYSGAGNTIYF. The CDR3 DNA reads TGTGCCAGTAGCTCCTACAGCGGAGCGGGAAACACCATATATTTT.

The chain couples TRBV27 to TRBJ2-2; TRBD1 aligns across 8 bases. CDR3 length equals 14 residues. V dropped 10 bases and J dropped 3; count of bases not matched to a gene: 7. Per germline, CDR1 MNHEY and CDR2 SMNVEV (reference sequence). CDR3 nucleotides: TGTGCCACGTCGGACAGGGTTTACACCGGGGAGCTGTTTTTT. This sequence encodes CATSDRVYTGELFF.

This sequence joins TRBV6-5 and TRBJ1-1, with D possibly matching TRBD1 (6 bases). The germline CDR1 and CDR2 sequences are MNHEY and SVGAGI. V was trimmed by 1 base and J by 0 bases, leaving 9 bases between them. The length of the CDR3 is 15 residues. CDR3 bases: TGTGCCAGCAGTTACTTACAGGGCGTGAACACTGAAGCTTTCTTT. This sequence encodes CASSYLQGVNTEAFF.

The rearrangement links TRBV28 to TRBJ2-3; 8 bases line up with TRBD2. Germline CDR1 and CDR2: MDHEN and SYDVKM. The CDR3 sequence is 15 residues long. Germline trimming cut 2 bases from V and 0 bases from J; bases unmatched to any gene: 1. The CDR3 loop is CASSLTSGSTDTQYF. The CDR3 coding sequence is TGTGCCAGCAGTTTAACTAGCGGTAGCACAGATACGCAGTATTTT.

The chain combines TRBV5-5 with TRBJ2-7; 7 bases agree with TRBD1. The CDR3 has 14 residues. Germline loops: CDR1 SGHKS, CDR2 YYEKEE (reference sequence). The V gene end was trimmed by 6 bases and the J gene end by 3 bases; junction bases not matched to a gene: 9. CDR3 in amino acids: CASTYNRGDYEQYF. Written as DNA, the CDR3 is TGTGCCAGCACTTACAACAGGGGAGACTACGAGCAGTACTTC.

Notes on this clone: Other DNA sequences in this sample translate to the same CDR3. The chain's CDR3 is CASSLRDRGYEQYF. The CDR3 DNA follows: TGTGCCAGCAGCCTCAGGGACAGGGGATACGAGCAGTACTTC. The chain combines TRBV7-8 with TRBJ2-7, with TRBD1 matching 10 bases. J was trimmed by 4 bases and V by 5 bases; bases with no gene match: 5. The CDR3 loop spans 14 amino acids. CDR1 and CDR2 from the germline V gene are SGHVS and FQNEAQ.

This chain connects TRBV5-1 to TRBJ2-7, with 10 positions matching TRBD1. The CDR3 consists of 14 residues. Germline V gives CDR1 SGHRS, CDR2 YFSETQ. V lost 3 bases, J lost 7 bases, and 7 bases stayed unmatched. Here the CDR3 reads CASSSWDRGEEQYF. The DNA for the CDR3 is TGCGCCAGCAGCTCTTGGGACAGGGGAGAAGAGCAGTACTTC.

The chain couples TRBV7-2 to TRBJ1-6; TRBD1 matches at 7 bases. After removal of 5 bases from V and 5 bases from J, the junction contained 6 bases not matched to a gene. Germline V lookup: CDR1 SGHTA, CDR2 FQGNSA. The CDR3 is 15 amino acids. The DNA for the CDR3 is TGTGCCAGCAGCCCCCAGGGGGTAAATAATTCACCCCTCCACTTT. The encoded protein is CASSPQGVNNSPLHF.

This clone was detected once. The chain couples TRBV7-2 to TRBJ2-4; 7 positions match TRBD2. The CDR3 has 16 amino acids. V shed 7 bases and J 0 bases; nucleotides not matched to a gene: 9. Germline V gene lookup returns CDR1 SGHTA and CDR2 FQGNSA. The DNA for the CDR3 is TGTGCCAGCAACCAGGGAGGGGACCTAGCCAAAAACATTCAGTACTTC. Amino acid sequence: CASNQGGDLAKNIQYF.

This clone was counted once. The chain uses TRBV29-1 and TRBJ2-1; 8 positions agree with TRBD1. The germline gives CDR1 SQVTM, CDR2 ANQGSEA. V gave up 3 bases and J gave up 6 bases; unmatched junction bases: 7. The CDR3 covers 14 residues. Here the CDR3 DNA reads TGCAGCGTTGAGCGCACAGGGGGAGGCAATGAGCAGTTCTTC. Amino acid sequence: CSVERTGGGNEQFF.

The gene calls are TRBV18 and TRBJ2-7; D uncertain. The V gene lost 2 bases and the J gene lost 0 bases, with 8 bases spanning the gap. The CDR3 sequence is 14 residues long. Germline assignment: CDR1 KGHSH and CDR2 LQKENI. CDR3 coding DNA: TGTGCCAGCTCACCAAACAGAAACTCCTACGAGCAGTACTTC. Its protein is CASSPNRNSYEQYF.

This rearrangement joins TRBV7-2 to TRBJ1-5, with no clear D. The V gene lost 5 bases and the J gene lost 6 bases, with 11 bases spanning the gap. The CDR3 totals 13 residues. The V gene's germline CDR1 is SGHTA and CDR2 FQGNSA. CDR3 protein: CASSLQRGQPQHF. DNA for the CDR3: TGTGCCAGCAGCCTCCAGAGAGGTCAGCCCCAGCATTTT.

The V gene is TRBV15, the J gene TRBJ1-1, with 7 bases fitting TRBD1. Germline CDR1 and CDR2: LNHNV and YYDKDF (reference sequence). The CDR3 has 16 residues. With 5 bases clipped from V and 6 bases from J, the junction kept 15 bases outside the gene matches. The CDR3 DNA reads as TGTGCCACCAGCGCCGGGACAGACTCGCTTCGATCTGAAGCTTTCTTT. It is translated as CATSAGTDSLRSEAFF.

This sequence joins TRBV5-1 and TRBJ2-7, with TRBD1 identical over 7 bases. The CDR3 loop spans 13 amino acids. With 4 bases clipped from V and 5 bases from J, the junction kept 6 bases outside the gene matches. CDR1 and CDR2 from the germline V gene are SGHRS and YFSETQ. Here the CDR3 DNA reads TGCGCCAGCAGCCCCGACAGGGCGGACGAGCAGTACTTC. This translates into CASSPDRADEQYF.

The chain joins TRBV5-1 to TRBJ1-2; TRBD1 matches at 8 bases. This CDR3 has 14 amino acids. Germline V lookup: CDR1 SGHRS, CDR2 YFSETQ. V lost 2 bases to trimming and J lost 8 bases; unmatched junction nucleotides: 8. The CDR3 region has the DNA TGCGCCAGCAGCTTTGAACAGGGGGTGCTCGGCTACACCTTC. Translating gives CASSFEQGVLGYTF. Supplemented by reference TRBV5-1 and TRBJ1-2, the full variable domain reads KAGVTQTPRYLIKTRGQQVTLSCSPISGHRSVSWYQQTPGQGLQFLFEYFSETQRNKGNFPGRFSGRQFSNSRSEMNVSTLELGDSALYLCASSFEQGVLGYTFGSGTRLTVV.

This clone was seen only a few times. The V and J genes are TRBV6-5 and TRBJ1-6; TRBD1 aligns across 9 bases. This CDR3 is built from 15 residues. V trimming: 5 bases; J trimming: 9 bases; junction bases outside the gene matches: 8. The germline V gene encodes CDR1 MNHEY and CDR2 SVGAGI. The CDR3 protein is CASSPGGTGSSPLHF. As DNA, the CDR3 is TGTGCCAGCAGTCCGGGGGGGACAGGGAGTTCACCCCTCCACTTT.

The rearrangement joins TRBV7-8 to TRBJ2-7, with 7 bases fitting TRBD2. This CDR3 is 16 amino acids long. The germline gives CDR1 SGHVS, CDR2 FQNEAQ. The ends lost 2 bases at V and 6 bases at J; junction bases unmatched: 13. The CDR3 here is CASSLQPTAGRAEQYF. CDR3 DNA sequence: TGTGCCAGCAGCTTACAACCTACGGCAGGGAGGGCCGAGCAGTACTTC.

V usage is TRBV7-2 and J usage is TRBJ1-1; D may be TRBD1 (6 bases). CDR1 SGHTA and CDR2 FQGNSA come from the germline V gene. The CDR3 sequence is 15 residues long. Between the trimmed V and J ends, which lost 6 bases and 4 bases, there was a span of 18 bases. CDR3 in amino acids: CASRGGGQWGTEAFF. DNA for the CDR3: TGTGCCAGCAGGGGCGGGGGGCAGTGGGGCACTGAAGCTTTCTTT.

As for this clone: The same CDR3 is also encoded by other DNA sequences in this sample. This chain uses TRBV5-4 with TRBJ1-6; the D gene is possibly TRBD1 (5 bases). Trimming shortened V by 4 bases and J by 1 base, and 12 bases separated the two germline ends. Germline V lookup: CDR1 SGHNT, CDR2 YYREEE (reference sequence). There are 16 residues in the CDR3. The CDR3 protein is CASSDRGSSYNSPLHF. For the CDR3, the DNA is TGTGCCAGCAGCGATCGGGGGTCTTCCTATAATTCACCCCTCCACTTT.

This clone was picked up one time. The V call is TRBV4-3, the J call TRBJ1-6, with D possibly being TRBD1 (6 bases). CDR1 and CDR2 (germline): LGHNA, YSLEER. The CDR3 contains 17 residues. The V and J ends lost 3 bases and 4 bases respectively, with 16 bases between them. The DNA for the CDR3 is TGCGCCAGCAGCCAGACCAGACAGGCAAATTATAATTCACCCCTCCACTTT. Amino acid sequence: CASSQTRQANYNSPLHF.

This clone appeared once. A read error may account for a junction end that differs from germline. The chain has TRBV27 and TRBJ1-5, with a possible D match to TRBD1 (6 bases). CDR3 length: 16 residues. Germline CDR1 reads MNHEY; CDR2 reads SMNVEV (reference sequence). The CDR3 loop reads CACSLQGGNSNQPQHF. CDR3 nucleotide sequence: TGTGCCTGCAGTCTACAGGGTGGCAATAGCAATCAGCCCCAGCATTTT.

In its sample, this clone was seen a few times. The chain links TRBV6-5 to TRBJ1-5, with D possibly matching TRBD1 (5 bases). Deletions cut 5 bases from V and 1 base from J, with 12 bases between. CDR1 and CDR2 (germline): MNHEY, SVGAGI. The CDR3 length is 15 residues. Here the CDR3 DNA reads TGTGCCAGCAGTCCTAGGGGAATGAGCAATCAGCCCCAGCATTTT. It encodes CASSPRGMSNQPQHF.

This rearrangement joins TRBV11-2 to TRBJ1-4; D call uncertain. V gave up 0 bases and J gave up 5 bases, with 7 bases separating them. This CDR3 has 14 residues. CDR1 is SGHAT and CDR2 is FQNNGV in the germline V gene. Here the CDR3 DNA reads TGTGCCAGCAGCTTAGATCCCGGGAATGAAAAACTGTTTTTT. Encoded protein: CASSLDPGNEKLFF.

This sequence joins TRBV19 and TRBJ1-1; D may be TRBD1 (6 bases). CDR3 size: 15 residues. Trimming took off 1 base at V and 0 bases at J, with 9 bases between the two ends. In germline, CDR1 is LNHDA, CDR2 SQIVND (reference sequence). The chain's CDR3 is CASSIGNRVNTEAFF. CDR3 nucleotides: TGTGCCAGTAGTATAGGGAACAGGGTGAACACTGAAGCTTTCTTT.

The chain carries TRBV7-8 and TRBJ1-4; D uncertain. The germline V gene has CDR1 SGHVS and CDR2 FQNEAQ. V dropped 5 bases and J dropped 5 bases, with 15 bases sitting between them. The CDR3 is 15 amino acids. The CDR3 nucleotides read TGTGCCAGCAGCATATACCCGGGGAGGAATGAAAAACTGTTTTTT. Translation: CASSIYPGRNEKLFF.

CDR3 DNA: TGTGCCAGCAGCCCAGCGACAGCCTATGGCTACACCTTC. Its protein is CASSPATAYGYTF. The chain joins TRBV14 to TRBJ1-2, with D possibly being TRBD1 (5 bases). This CDR3 contains 13 residues. The V and J ends lost 4 bases and 4 bases respectively, with 10 bases between them. From germline, CDR1 is SGHDN and CDR2 FVKESK.

This chain uses TRBV7-2 with TRBJ2-5; possibly TRBD2 for D (6 bases). V lost 2 bases, J lost 4 bases, and 20 bases lay in between. The germline CDR1 and CDR2 sequences are SGHTA and FQGNSA. This CDR3 comprises 17 residues. CDR3 nucleotides: TGTGCCAGCAGCTTATCAGCGGGCGCACGCGGGACAGAGACCCAGTACTTC. As protein: CASSLSAGARGTETQYF.